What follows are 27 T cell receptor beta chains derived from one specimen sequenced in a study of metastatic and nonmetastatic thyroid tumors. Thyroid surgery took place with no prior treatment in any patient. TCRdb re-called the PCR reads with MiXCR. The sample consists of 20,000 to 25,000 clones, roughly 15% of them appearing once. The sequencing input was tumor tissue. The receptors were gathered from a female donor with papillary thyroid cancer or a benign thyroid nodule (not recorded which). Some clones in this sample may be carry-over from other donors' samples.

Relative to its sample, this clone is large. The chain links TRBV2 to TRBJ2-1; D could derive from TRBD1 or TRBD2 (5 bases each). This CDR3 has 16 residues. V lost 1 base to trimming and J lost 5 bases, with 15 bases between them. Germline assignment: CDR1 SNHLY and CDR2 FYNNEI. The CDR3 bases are TGTGCCAGCAGTGAAGGCTTGGGGACCCCGGACAATGAGCAGTTCTTC. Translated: CASSEGLGTPDNEQFF.

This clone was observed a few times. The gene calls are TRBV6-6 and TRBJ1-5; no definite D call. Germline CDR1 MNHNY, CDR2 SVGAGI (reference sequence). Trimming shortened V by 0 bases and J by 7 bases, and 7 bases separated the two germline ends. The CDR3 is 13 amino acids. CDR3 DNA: TGTGCCAGCAGTTACTCGATTCAGCAGCCCCAGCATTTT. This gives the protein CASSYSIQQPQHF.

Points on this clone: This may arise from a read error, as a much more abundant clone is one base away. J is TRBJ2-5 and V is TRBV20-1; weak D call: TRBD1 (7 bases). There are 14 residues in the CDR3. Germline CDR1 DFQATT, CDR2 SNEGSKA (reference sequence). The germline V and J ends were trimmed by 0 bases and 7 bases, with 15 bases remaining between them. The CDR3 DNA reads TGCAGTGCTAGAGATCCCAGGGGGGCGGGGACCCAGTACTTC. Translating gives CSARDPRGAGTQYF.

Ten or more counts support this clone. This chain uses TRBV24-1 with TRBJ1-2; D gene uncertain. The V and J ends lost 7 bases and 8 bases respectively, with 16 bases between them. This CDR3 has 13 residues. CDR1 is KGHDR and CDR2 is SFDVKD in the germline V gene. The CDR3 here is CATRDRAEEGYTF. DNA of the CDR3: TGTGCCACCAGAGATAGGGCCGAAGAAGGCTACACCTTC.

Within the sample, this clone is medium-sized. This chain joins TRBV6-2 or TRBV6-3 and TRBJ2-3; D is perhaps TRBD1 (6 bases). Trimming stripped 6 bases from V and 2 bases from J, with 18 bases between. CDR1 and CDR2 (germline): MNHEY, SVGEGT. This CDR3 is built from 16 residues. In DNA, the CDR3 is TGTGCCAGCAGCCCCCTGGGGGACAAACCCACAGATACGCAGTATTTT. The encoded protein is CASSPLGDKPTDTQYF.

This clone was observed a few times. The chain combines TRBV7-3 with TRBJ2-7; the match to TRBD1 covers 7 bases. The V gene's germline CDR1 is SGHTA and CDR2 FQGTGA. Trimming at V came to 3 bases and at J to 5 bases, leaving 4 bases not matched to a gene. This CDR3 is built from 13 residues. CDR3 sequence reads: CASSFRQGDEQYF. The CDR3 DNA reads TGTGCCAGCAGCTTTAGGCAGGGGGACGAGCAGTACTTC. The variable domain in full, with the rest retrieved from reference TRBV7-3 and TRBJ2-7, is GAGVSQTPSNKVTEKGKYVELRCDPISGHTALYWYRQSLGQGPEFLIYFQGTGAADDSGLPNDRFFAVRPEGSVSTLKIQRTERGDSAVYLCASSFRQGDEQYFGPGTRLTVT.

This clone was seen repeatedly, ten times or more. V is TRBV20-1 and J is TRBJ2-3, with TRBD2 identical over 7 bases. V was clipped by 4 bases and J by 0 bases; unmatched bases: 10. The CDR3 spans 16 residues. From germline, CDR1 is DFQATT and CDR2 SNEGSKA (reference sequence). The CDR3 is CSATPEGGRSTDTQYF. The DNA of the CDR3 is TGCAGTGCTACTCCGGAGGGCGGGAGAAGCACAGATACGCAGTATTTT.

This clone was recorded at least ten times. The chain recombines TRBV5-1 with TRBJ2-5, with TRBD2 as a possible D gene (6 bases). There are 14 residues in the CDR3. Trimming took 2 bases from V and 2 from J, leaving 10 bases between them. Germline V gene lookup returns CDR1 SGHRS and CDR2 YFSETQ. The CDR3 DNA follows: TGCGCCAGCAGCTTACTAGCCGATCAAGAGACCCAGTACTTC. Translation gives CASSLLADQETQYF. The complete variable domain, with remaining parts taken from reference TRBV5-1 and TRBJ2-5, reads KAGVTQTPRYLIKTRGQQVTLSCSPISGHRSVSWYQQTPGQGLQFLFEYFSETQRNKGNFPGRFSGRQFSNSRSEMNVSTLELGDSALYLCASSLLADQETQYFGPGTRLLVL.

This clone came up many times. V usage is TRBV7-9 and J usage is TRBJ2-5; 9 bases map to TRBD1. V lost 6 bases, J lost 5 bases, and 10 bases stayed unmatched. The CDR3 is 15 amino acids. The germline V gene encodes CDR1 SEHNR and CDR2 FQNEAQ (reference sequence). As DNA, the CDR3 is TGTGCCAGCAGATCGGGACAGGGCCCATGGGAGACCCAGTACTTC. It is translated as CASRSGQGPWETQYF.

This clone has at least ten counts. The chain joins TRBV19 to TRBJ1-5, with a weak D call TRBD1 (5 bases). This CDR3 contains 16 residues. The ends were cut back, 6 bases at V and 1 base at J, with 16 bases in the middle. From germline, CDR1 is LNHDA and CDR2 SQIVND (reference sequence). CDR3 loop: CASSLFTGPSNQPQHF. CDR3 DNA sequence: TGTGCCAGTAGCCTCTTTACAGGCCCAAGCAATCAGCCCCAGCATTTT.

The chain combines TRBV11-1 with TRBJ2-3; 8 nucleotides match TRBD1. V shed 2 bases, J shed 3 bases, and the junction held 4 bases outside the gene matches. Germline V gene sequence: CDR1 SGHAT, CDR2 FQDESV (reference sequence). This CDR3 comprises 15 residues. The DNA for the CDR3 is TGTGCCAGCAGCTTACACAGGGGGAGGACAGATACGCAGTATTTT. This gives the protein CASSLHRGRTDTQYF.

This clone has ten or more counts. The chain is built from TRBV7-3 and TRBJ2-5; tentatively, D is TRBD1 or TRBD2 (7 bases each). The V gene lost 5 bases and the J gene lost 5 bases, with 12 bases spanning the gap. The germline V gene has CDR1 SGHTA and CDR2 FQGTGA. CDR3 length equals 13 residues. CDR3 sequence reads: CASSGRGRETQYF. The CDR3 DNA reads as TGTGCCAGCAGCGGGAGGGGGCGGGAGACCCAGTACTTC. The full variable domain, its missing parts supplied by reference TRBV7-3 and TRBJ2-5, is GAGVSQTPSNKVTEKGKYVELRCDPISGHTALYWYRQSLGQGPEFLIYFQGTGAADDSGLPNDRFFAVRPEGSVSTLKIQRTERGDSAVYLCASSGRGRETQYFGPGTRLLVL.

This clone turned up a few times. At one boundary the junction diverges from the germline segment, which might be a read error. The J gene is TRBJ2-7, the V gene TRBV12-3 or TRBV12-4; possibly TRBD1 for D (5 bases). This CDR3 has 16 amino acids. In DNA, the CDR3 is TGTGCCAGCAGCCGAACCCCACAGGTAAGCTCCTACGAGCACTACTTC. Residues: CASSRTPQVSSYEHYF.

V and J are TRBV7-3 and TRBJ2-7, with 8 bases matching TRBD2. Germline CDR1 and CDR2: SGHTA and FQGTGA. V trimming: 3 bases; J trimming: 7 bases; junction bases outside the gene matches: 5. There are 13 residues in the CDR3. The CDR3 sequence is CASSLNSGGEQYF. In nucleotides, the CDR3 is TGTGCCAGCAGCTTGAACAGCGGGGGAGAGCAGTACTTC.

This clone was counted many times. The CDR3 spells CASSYSVVRSSPLHF. As DNA, the CDR3 is TGTGCCAGCAGTTACTCGGTTGTCCGGAGTTCACCCCTCCACTTT. V is TRBV6-5 and J is TRBJ1-6; no firm D call. The CDR3 loop spans 15 amino acids. The V end lost 0 bases, the J end lost 9 bases, and 12 bases lay between the germline ends. Germline V lookup: CDR1 MNHEY, CDR2 SVGAGI.

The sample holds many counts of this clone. The CDR3 loop is CASRPPQSTEAFF. DNA of the CDR3: TGCGCCAGCCGCCCACCCCAGAGCACTGAAGCTTTCTTT. The chain uses TRBV5-1 and TRBJ1-1; D unclear. Trimming took 7 bases from V and 4 from J, leaving 14 bases between them. This CDR3 has 13 amino acids. From germline, CDR1 is SGHRS and CDR2 YFSETQ.

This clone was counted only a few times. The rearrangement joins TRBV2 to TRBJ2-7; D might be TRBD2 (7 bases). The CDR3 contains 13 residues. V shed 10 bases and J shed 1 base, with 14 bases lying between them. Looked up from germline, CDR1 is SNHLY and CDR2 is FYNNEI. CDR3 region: CAIGGTSSYEQYF. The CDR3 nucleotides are TGTGCCATCGGGGGGACATCATCCTACGAGCAGTACTTC.

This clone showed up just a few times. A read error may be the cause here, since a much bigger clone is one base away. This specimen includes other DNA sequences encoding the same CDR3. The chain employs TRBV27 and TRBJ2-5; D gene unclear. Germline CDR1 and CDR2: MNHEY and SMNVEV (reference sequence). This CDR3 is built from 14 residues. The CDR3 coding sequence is TGTGCCAGCAGGGCGCTGAGTCGATTAGAGACACAGTACTTC. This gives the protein CASRALSRLETQYF.

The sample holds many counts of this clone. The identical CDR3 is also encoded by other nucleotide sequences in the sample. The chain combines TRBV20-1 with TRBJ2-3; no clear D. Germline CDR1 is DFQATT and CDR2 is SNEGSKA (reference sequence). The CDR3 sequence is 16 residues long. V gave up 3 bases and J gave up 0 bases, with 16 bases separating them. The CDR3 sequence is CSARGLSTSSTDTQYF. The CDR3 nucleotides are TGCAGTGCTAGGGGCTTGAGCACCTCTAGCACAGATACGCAGTATTTT.

CDR3 amino acids: CSAAEGAWKAFF. The CDR3 region has the DNA TGCAGTGCCGCGGAGGGGGCTTGGAAAGCTTTCTTT. This chain connects TRBV20-1 to TRBJ1-1; 7 nucleotides align to TRBD1. This CDR3 contains 12 residues. V lost 6 bases, J lost 9 bases, and 10 bases stayed unmatched. Germline V gene lookup returns CDR1 DFQATT and CDR2 SNEGSKA (reference sequence).

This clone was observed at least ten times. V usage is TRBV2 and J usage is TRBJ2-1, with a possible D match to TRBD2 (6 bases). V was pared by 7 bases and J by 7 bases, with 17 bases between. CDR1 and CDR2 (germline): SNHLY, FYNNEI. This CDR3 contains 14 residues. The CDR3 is CASKFNLGGNEQFF. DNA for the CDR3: TGTGCCAGCAAATTCAATCTCGGAGGGAATGAGCAGTTCTTC. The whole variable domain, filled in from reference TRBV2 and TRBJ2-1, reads EPEVTQTPSHQVTQMGQEVILRCVPISNHLYFYWYRQILGQKVEFLVSFYNNEISEKSEIFDDQFSVERPDGSNFTLKIRSTKLEDSAMYFCASKFNLGGNEQFFGPGTRLTVL.

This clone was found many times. CDR3 nucleotide sequence: TGTGCCAGCAATAGGGACGATGAAAAACTGTTTTTT. It is translated as CASNRDDEKLFF. This chain links TRBV7-9 with TRBJ1-4, with D possibly matching TRBD1 (5 bases). V lost 7 bases and J lost 6, with 9 bases in between. The germline V gene encodes CDR1 SEHNR and CDR2 FQNEAQ (reference sequence). CDR3 length: 12 amino acids. Filled out from reference TRBV7-9 and TRBJ1-4, the complete variable domain reads DTGVSQNPRHKITKRGQNVTFRCDPISEHNRLYWYRQTLGQGPEFLTYFQNEAQLEKSRLLSDRFSAERPKGSFSTLEIQRTEQGDSAMYLCASNRDDEKLFFGSGTQLSVL.

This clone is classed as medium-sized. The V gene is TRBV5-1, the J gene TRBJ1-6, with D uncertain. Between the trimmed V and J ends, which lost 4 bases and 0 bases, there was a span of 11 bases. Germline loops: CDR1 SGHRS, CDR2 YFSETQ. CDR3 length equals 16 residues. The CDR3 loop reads CASSPDRLSYNSPLHF. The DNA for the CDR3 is TGCGCCAGCAGCCCGGACCGTCTCTCCTATAATTCACCCCTCCACTTT.

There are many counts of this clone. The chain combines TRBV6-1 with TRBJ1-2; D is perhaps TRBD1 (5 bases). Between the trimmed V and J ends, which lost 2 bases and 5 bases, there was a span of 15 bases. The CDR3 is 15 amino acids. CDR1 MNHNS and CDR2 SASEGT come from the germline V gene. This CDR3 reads CASSEPLGGRYGYTF. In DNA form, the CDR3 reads TGTGCCAGCAGTGAACCCTTGGGGGGGAGGTATGGCTACACCTTC.

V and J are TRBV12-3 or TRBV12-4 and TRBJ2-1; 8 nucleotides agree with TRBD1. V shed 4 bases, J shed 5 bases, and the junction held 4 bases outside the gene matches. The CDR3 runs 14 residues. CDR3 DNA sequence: TGTGCCAGCAGTTCGAAGACAGGGGACAATGAGCAGTTCTTC. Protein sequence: CASSSKTGDNEQFF.

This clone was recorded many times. Here the CDR3 reads CASSVGGDRGGLAGGAKQFF. CDR3 coding DNA: TGTGCCAGCAGCGTAGGGGGGGACAGGGGCGGACTAGCGGGAGGCGCTAAGCAGTTCTTC. V gene TRBV9 combines with J gene TRBJ2-1; TRBD2 matches at 14 bases. The CDR3 spans 20 residues. J lost 11 bases, V lost 0 bases, and 19 bases had no gene match. Germline V lookup: CDR1 SGDLS, CDR2 YYNGEE.

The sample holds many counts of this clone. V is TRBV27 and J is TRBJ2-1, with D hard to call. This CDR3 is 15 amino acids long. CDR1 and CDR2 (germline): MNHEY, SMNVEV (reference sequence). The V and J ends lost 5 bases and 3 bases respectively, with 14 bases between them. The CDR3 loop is CASSKVQPGYNEQFF. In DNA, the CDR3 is TGTGCCAGCAGTAAGGTCCAGCCCGGCTACAATGAGCAGTTCTTC.